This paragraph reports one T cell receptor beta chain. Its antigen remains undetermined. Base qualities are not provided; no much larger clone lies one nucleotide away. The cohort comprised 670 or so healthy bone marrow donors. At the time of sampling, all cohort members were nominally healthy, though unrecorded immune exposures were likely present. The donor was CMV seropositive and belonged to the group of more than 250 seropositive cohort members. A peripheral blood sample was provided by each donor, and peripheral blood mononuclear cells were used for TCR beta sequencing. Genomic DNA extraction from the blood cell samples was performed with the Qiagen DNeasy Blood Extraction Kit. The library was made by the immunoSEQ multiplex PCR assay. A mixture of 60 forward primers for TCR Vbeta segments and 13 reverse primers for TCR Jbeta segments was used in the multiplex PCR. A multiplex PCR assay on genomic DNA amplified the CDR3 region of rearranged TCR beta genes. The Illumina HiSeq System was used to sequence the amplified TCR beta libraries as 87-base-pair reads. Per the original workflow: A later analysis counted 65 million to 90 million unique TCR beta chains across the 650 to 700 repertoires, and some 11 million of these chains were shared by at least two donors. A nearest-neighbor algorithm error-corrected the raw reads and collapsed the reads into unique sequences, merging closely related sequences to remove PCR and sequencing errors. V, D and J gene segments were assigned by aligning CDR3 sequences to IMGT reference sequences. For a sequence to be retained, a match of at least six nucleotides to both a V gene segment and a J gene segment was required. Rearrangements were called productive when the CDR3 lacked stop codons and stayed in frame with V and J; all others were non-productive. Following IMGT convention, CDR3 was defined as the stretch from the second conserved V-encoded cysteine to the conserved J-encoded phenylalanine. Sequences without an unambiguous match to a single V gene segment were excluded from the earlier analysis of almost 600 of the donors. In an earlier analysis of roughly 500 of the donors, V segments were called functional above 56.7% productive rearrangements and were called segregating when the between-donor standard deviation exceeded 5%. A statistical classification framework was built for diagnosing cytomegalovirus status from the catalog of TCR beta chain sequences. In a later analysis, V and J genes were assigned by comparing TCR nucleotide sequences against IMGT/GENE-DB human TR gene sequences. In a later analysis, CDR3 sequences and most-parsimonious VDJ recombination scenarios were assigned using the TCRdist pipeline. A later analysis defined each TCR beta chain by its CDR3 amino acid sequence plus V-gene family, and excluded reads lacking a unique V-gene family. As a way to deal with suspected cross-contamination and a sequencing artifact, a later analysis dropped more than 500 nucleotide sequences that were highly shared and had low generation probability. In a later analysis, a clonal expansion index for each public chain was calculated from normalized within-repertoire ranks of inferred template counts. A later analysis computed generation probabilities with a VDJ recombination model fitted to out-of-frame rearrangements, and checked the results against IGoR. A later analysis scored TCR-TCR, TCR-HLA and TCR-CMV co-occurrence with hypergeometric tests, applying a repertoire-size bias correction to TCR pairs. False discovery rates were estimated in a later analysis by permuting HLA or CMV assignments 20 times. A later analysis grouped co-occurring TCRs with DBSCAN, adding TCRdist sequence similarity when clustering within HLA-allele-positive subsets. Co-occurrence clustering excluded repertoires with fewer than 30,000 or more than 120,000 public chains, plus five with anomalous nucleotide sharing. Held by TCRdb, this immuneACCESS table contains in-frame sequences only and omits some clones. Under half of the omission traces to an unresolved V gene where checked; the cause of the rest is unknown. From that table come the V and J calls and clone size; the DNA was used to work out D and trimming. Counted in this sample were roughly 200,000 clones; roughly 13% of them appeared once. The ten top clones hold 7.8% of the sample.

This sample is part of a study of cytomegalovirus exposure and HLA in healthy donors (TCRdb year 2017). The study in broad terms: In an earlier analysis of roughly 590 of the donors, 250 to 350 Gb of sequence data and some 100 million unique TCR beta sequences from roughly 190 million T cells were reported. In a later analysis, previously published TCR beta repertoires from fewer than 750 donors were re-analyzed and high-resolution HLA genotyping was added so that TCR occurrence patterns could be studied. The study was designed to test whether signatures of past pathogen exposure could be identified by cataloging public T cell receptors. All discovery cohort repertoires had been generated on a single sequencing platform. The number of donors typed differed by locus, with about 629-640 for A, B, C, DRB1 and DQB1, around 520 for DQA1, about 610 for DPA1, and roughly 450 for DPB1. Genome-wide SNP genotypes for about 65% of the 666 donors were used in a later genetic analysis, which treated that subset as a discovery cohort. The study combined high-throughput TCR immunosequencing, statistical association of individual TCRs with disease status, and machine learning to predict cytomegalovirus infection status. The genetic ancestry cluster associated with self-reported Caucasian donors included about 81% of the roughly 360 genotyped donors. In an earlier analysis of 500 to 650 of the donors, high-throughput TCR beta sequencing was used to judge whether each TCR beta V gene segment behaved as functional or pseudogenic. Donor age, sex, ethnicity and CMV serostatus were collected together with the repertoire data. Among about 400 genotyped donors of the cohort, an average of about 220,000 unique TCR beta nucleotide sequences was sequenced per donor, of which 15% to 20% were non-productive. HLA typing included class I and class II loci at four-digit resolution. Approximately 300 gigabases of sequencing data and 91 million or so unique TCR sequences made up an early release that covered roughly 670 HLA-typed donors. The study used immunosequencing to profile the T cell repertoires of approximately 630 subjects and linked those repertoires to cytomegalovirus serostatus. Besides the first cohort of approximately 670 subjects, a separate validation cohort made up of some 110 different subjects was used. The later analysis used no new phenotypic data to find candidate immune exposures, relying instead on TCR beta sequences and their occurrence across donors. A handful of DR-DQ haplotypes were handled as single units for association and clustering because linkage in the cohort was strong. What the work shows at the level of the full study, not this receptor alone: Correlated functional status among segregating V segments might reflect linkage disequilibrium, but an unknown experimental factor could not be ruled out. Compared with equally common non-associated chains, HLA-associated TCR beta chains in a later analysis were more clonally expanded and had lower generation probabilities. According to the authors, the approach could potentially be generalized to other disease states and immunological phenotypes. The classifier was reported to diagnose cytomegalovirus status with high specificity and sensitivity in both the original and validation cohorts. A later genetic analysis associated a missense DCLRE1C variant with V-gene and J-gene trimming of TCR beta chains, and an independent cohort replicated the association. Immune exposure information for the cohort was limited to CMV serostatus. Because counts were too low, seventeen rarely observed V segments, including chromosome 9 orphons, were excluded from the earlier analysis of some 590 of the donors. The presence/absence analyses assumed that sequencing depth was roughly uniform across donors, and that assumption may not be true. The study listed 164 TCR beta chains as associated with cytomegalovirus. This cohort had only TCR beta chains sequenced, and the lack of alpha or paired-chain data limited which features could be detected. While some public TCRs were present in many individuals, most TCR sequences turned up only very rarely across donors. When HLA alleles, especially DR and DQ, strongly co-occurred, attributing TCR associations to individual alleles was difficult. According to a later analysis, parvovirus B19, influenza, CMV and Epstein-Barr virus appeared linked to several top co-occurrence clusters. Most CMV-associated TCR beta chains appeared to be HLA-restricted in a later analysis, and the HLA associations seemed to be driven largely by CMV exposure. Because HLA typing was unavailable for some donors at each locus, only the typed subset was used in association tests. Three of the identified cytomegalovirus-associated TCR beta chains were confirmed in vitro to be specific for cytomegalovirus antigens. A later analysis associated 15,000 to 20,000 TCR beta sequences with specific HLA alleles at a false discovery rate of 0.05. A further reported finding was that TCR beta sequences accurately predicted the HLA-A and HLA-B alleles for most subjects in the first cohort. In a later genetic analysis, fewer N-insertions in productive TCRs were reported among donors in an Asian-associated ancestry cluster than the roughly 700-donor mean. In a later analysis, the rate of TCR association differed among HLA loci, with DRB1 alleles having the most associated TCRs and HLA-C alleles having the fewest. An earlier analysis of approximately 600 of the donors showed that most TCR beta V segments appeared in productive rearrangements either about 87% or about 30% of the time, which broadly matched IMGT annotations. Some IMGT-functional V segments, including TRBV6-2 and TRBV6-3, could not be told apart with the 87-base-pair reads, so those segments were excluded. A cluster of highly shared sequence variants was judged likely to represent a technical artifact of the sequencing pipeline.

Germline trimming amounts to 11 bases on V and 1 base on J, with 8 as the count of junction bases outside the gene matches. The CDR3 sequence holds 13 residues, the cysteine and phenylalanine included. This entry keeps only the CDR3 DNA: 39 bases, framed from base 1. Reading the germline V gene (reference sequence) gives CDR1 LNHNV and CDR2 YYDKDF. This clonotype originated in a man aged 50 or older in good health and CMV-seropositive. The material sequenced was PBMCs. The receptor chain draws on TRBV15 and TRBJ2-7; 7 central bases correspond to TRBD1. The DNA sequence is TGTGCCCCGAACTACAGGGGTTCCTACGAGCAGTACTTC. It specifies CAPNYRGSYEQYF. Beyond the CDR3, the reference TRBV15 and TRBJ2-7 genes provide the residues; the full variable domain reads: DAMVIQNPRYQVTQFGKPVTLSCSQTLNHNVMYWYQQKSSQAPKLLFHYYDKDFNNEADTPDNFQSRRPNTSFCFLDIRSPGLGDTAMYLCAPNYRGSYEQYFGPGTRLTVT.